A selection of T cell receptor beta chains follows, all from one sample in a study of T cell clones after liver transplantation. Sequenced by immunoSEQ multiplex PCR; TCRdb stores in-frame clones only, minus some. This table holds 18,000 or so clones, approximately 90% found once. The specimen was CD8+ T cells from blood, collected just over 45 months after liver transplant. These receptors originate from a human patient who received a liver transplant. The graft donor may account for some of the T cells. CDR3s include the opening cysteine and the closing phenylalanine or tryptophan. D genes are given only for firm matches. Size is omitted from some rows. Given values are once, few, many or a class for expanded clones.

CDR3nt: TGTGCCAGTAGAGTGGATCGAGAAGGGGCGACTAATGAAAAACTGTTTTTT
CDR3aa: CASRVDREGATNEKLFF
v_gene: TRBV19
j_gene: TRBJ1-4
abundance: -
d_gene: -

CDR3nt: TGTGCCAGCAGCTGGTGGACTAGCGGGAGATTGGTGTACGAGCAGTACTTC
CDR3aa: CASSWWTSGRLVYEQYF
v_gene: TRBV5-4
j_gene: TRBJ2-7
abundance: few
d_gene: TRBD2

CDR3nt: TGCAGCGATAACCCCGGGGGAGATACGCAGTATTTT
CDR3aa: CSDNPGGDTQYF
v_gene: TRBV29-1
j_gene: TRBJ2-3
abundance: -
d_gene: -

CDR3nt: TGTGCCAGTAGTAACGAGGACAGCTACAATGAGCAGTTCTTC
CDR3aa: CASSNEDSYNEQFF
v_gene: TRBV19
j_gene: TRBJ2-1
abundance: -
d_gene: -

CDR3nt: TGTGCCAGCAGCTTAGGGGGCCCGGATACGCAGTATTTT
CDR3aa: CASSLGGPDTQYF
v_gene: TRBV11-2
j_gene: TRBJ2-3
abundance: -
d_gene: -

CDR3nt: TGTGCCAGCAGTTCTATCACGGGCTACTTGAGCAATCAGCCCCAGCATTTT
CDR3aa: CASSSITGYLSNQPQHF
v_gene: TRBV28
j_gene: TRBJ1-5
abundance: once
d_gene: -

CDR3nt: TGTGCCAGCAGCCTTACAGGGGGCGATGGAGATACGCAGTATTTT
CDR3aa: CASSLTGGDGDTQYF
v_gene: TRBV6-5
j_gene: TRBJ2-3
abundance: -
d_gene: TRBD1

CDR3nt: TGCGCCAGCAGCCAAAGGGGGACCTACTCTGGGGCCAACGTCCTGACTTTC
CDR3aa: CASSQRGTYSGANVLTF
v_gene: TRBV4-3
j_gene: TRBJ2-6
abundance: -
d_gene: -

CDR3nt: TGTGCCAGCAGCCCTAGCGGGCAGTACGAGCAGTACTTC
CDR3aa: CASSPSGQYEQYF
v_gene: TRBV9
j_gene: TRBJ2-7
abundance: -
d_gene: TRBD2

CDR3nt: TGTGCCAGCAGCTCTGGGCCTGGGACTGAAGCTTTCTTT
CDR3aa: CASSSGPGTEAFF
v_gene: TRBV11-3
j_gene: TRBJ1-1
abundance: -
d_gene: -

CDR3nt: TGTGCCAGCAGCGAAGGCCCTAGCTCCTACAATGAGCAGTTCTTC
CDR3aa: CASSEGPSSYNEQFF
v_gene: TRBV9
j_gene: TRBJ2-1
abundance: -
d_gene: -

CDR3nt: TGTGCCAGCAGTTCACAGGGCTTCGGCAATCAGCCCCAGCATTTT
CDR3aa: CASSSQGFGNQPQHF
v_gene: TRBV6-6
j_gene: TRBJ1-5
abundance: -
d_gene: -

CDR3nt: TGCGCCAGCAAAATCGGGAGCTCCTACAATGAGCAGTTCTTC
CDR3aa: CASKIGSSYNEQFF
v_gene: TRBV4-1
j_gene: TRBJ2-1
abundance: -
d_gene: -

CDR3nt: TGTGCCAGCACCCCCCCCCTTACTAATGAGCGGTTCTTC
CDR3aa: CASTPPLTNERFF
v_gene: TRBV7-8
j_gene: TRBJ2-1
abundance: -
d_gene: -

CDR3nt: TGTGCCAGCAGCTTACTACCCTCCTACGAGCAGTACTTC
CDR3aa: CASSLLPSYEQYF
v_gene: TRBV7-8
j_gene: TRBJ2-7
abundance: -
d_gene: -

CDR3nt: TGTGCCAGTAGTACAGGAAACGAGCAGTACTTC
CDR3aa: CASSTGNEQYF
v_gene: TRBV19
j_gene: TRBJ2-7
abundance: -
d_gene: -

CDR3nt: TGTGCCAGCAATCTAGCGGGAAGTTTGAATGAGCAGTTCTTC
CDR3aa: CASNLAGSLNEQFF
v_gene: TRBV28
j_gene: TRBJ2-1
abundance: -
d_gene: TRBD2

CDR3nt: TGTGCTAGCACCCTTAGCGGGAGGGCAGACAATGAGCAGTTCTTC
CDR3aa: CASTLSGRADNEQFF
v_gene: TRBV28
j_gene: TRBJ2-1
abundance: -
d_gene: TRBD2

CDR3nt: TGTGCCAGCAGCCCTATTAGAGGGGGCACTGAAGCTTTCTTT
CDR3aa: CASSPIRGGTEAFF
v_gene: TRBV7-8
j_gene: TRBJ1-1
abundance: -
d_gene: -

CDR3nt: TGTGCCAGCAGTGGGGGACTAGCGTTTTACGAGCAGTACTTC
CDR3aa: CASSGGLAFYEQYF
v_gene: TRBV27
j_gene: TRBJ2-7
abundance: -
d_gene: TRBD2

CDR3nt: TGTGCCAGCAGCTTAGAGTGGGAGGGTGGCTACGAGCAGTACTTC
CDR3aa: CASSLEWEGGYEQYF
v_gene: TRBV11-2
j_gene: TRBJ2-7
abundance: -
d_gene: TRBD2

CDR3nt: TGTGCCAGCAGTTTCCCTGGCAATCAGCCCCAGCATTTT
CDR3aa: CASSFPGNQPQHF
v_gene: TRBV27
j_gene: TRBJ1-5
abundance: -
d_gene: -

CDR3nt: TGTGCCAGCAGTCACACAGAGACTCTCTACGAGCAGTACTTC
CDR3aa: CASSHTETLYEQYF
v_gene: TRBV27
j_gene: TRBJ2-7
abundance: once
d_gene: -